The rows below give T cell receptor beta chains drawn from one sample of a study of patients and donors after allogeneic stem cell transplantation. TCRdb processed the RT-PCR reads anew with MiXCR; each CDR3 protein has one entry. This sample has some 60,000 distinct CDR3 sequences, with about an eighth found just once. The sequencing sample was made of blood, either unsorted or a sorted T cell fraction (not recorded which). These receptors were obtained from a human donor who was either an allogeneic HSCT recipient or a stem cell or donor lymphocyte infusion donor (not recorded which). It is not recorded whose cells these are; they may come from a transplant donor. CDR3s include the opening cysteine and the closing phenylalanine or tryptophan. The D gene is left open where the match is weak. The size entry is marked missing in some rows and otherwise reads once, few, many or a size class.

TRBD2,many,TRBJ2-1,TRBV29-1,TGCAGCGTTGTTACTAGCGGGAGGTGGAATGAGCAGTTCTTC,CSVVTSGRWNEQFF
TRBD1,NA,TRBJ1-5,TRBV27,TGTGCCAGCAGTCCACAGGGGTACAATCAGCCCCAGCATTTT,CASSPQGYNQPQHF
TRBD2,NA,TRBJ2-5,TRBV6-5,TGTGCCAGCCAACTAGCGACCCAAGAGACCCAGTACTTC,CASQLATQETQYF
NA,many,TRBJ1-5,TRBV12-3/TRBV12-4,TGTGCCAGCAGTGCAGCGGGAGGTCAGCCCCAGCATTTT,CASSAAGGQPQHF
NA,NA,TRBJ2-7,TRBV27,TGTGCCAGCAGCCGCAGACAGGCCTCCTACGAGCAGTACTTC,CASSRRQASYEQYF
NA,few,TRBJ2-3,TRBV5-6,TGTGCCAGCAGCGCTCCAATGGACACAGATACGCAGTATTTT,CASSAPMDTDTQYF
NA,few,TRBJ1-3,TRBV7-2,TGTGCCAGCAGCTTAGATTACGGCGGCAGCTCCTCGGGAAACACCATATATTTT,CASSLDYGGSSSGNTIYF
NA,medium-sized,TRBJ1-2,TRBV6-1,TGTGCCAGCAGTGGACAGCGGGGCTATGGCTACACCTTC,CASSGQRGYGYTF
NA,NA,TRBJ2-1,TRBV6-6,TGTGCCAGCACCCCCCTCCTGAACAGGGATTTGGATGAGCAGTTCTTC,CASTPLLNRDLDEQFF
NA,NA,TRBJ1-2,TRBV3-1,TGTGCCAGCAGCCAAGCGTACGTTTCCGGGACCTATGGCTACACCTTC,CASSQAYVSGTYGYTF
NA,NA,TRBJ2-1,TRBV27,TGTGCCAGCAGTCCCAGCCCCCGGAGTGACAATGAGCAGTTCTTC,CASSPSPRSDNEQFF
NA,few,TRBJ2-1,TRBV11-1,TGTGCCAGCAGCTTATTATTGTTCGGGGTCGGTGAGCAGTTCTTC,CASSLLLFGVGEQFF
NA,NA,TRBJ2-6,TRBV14,TGTGCCAGCAGCCAAGATCAGGGCAGCTACTCTGGGGCCAACGTCCTGACTTTC,CASSQDQGSYSGANVLTF
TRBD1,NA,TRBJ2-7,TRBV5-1,TGCGCCAGCAGCTTGGAAGGACAGGCCTACGAGCAGTACTTC,CASSLEGQAYEQYF
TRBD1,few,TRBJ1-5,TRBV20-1,TGCAGTGCTAGAGTATCGGGGACAGGGAGCTTGATAGGCAATCAGCCCCAGCATTTT,CSARVSGTGSLIGNQPQHF
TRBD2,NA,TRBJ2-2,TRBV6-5,TGTGCCAGCAGTTACGATTACCCGGGACTAGGCTCGCCCGGGGAGCTGTTTTTT,CASSYDYPGLGSPGELFF
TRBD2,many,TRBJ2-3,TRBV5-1,TGCGCCAGCAGCGTGGGGACTAGCGGTCCCACAGATACGCAGTATTTT,CASSVGTSGPTDTQYF
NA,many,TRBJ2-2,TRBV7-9,TGTGCCAGCAGCTTAGGTCCAGTGATCAACACCGGGGAGCTGTTTTTT,CASSLGPVINTGELFF
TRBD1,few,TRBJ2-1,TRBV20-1,TGCAGTGCTAGAGATGGTAACAGGGGGATCTACAATGAGCAGTTCTTC,CSARDGNRGIYNEQFF
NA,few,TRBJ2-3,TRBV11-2,TGTGCCAGCACCGGAGGGGCAGGTGTAATAGATACGCAGTATTTT,CASTGGAGVIDTQYF
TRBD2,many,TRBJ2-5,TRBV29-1,TGCAGCGTTCAACTACTAGCGGGAGAAGAGACCCAGTACTTC,CSVQLLAGEETQYF
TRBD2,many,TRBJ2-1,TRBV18,TGTGCCAGCTCACCCCCCACTAGCGGGGACAATGAGCAGTTCTTC,CASSPPTSGDNEQFF
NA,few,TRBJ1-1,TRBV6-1,TGTGCCAGTGCCGGGACCGTGAGGACTGAAGCTTTCTTT,CASAGTVRTEAFF
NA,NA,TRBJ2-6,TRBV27,TGTGCCAGCAGTATTCAGGCCGAGATCCCTGGGGCCAACGTCCTGACTTTC,CASSIQAEIPGANVLTF
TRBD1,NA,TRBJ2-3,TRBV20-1,TGCAGTGCTAGGAAACCGGGACAGGGGGGGACGCAGTATTTT,CSARKPGQGGTQYF
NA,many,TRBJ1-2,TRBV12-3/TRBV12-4,TGTGCCAGCAGTTTCGGCGGACAGAACTATGGCTACACCTTC,CASSFGGQNYGYTF
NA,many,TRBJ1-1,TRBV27,TGTGCCAGCAGTTTATCGTGGCAGAACACTGAAGCTTTCTTT,CASSLSWQNTEAFF
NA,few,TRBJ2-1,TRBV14,TGTGCCAGCAGCCAAGATCATTTCGGGGAAATAAAGAATGAGCAGTTCTTC,CASSQDHFGEIKNEQFF
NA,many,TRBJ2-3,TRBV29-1,TGCAGCGTCGTTCGGGGTTCCACAGATACGCAGTATTTT,CSVVRGSTDTQYF
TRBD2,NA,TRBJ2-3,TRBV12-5,TGTGCTAGTGGTCTGACTAGCGGGGGGGCCGGAGGTACGCAGTATTTT,CASGLTSGGAGGTQYF
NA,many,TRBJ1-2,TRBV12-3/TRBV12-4,TGTGCCAGCCTTAGTGGGAAAGGGGCCCTAGCGAACTATGGCTACACCTTC,CASLSGKGALANYGYTF
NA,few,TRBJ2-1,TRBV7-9,TGTGCCAGCAGCTTTAGGGTCGGGGACCTAACCTACAATGAGCAGTTCTTC,CASSFRVGDLTYNEQFF
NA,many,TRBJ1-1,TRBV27,TGTGCCAGCAGACGCTACAGATCCGGATGGGCTTTCTTT,CASRRYRSGWAFF
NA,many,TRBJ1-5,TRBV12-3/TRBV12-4,TGTGCCAGCAGTTTCCAGGGGACCTATCAGCCCCAGCATTTT,CASSFQGTYQPQHF
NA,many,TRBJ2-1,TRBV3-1,TGTGCCAGCAGCGCGGCCCCCAATGAGCAGTTCTTC,CASSAAPNEQFF
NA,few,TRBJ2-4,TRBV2,TGTGCCAGCAGTGAATACAGGGTATACTTC,CASSEYRVYF
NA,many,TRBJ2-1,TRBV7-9,TGTGCCAGCAACCCGCTAGGTTACTACAATGAGCAGTTCTTC,CASNPLGYYNEQFF
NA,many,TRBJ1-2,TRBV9,TGTGCCAGCAGCGTAGAAGGGCAACCGATGTATGGCTACACCTTC,CASSVEGQPMYGYTF
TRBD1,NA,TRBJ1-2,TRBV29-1,TGCAGCGTTGAATCCCCACGGACAGGGGGCAACTATGGCTACACCTTC,CSVESPRTGGNYGYTF
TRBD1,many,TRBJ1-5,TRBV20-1,TGCAGTGCTAGGATAGGGGACAGGGTTTATGGAGGTCAGCCCCAGCATTTT,CSARIGDRVYGGQPQHF
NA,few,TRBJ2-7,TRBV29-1,TGCAGCGTTGACAAGCCAGACTCCTACGAGCAGTACTTC,CSVDKPDSYEQYF
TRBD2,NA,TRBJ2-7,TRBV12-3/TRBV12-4,TGTGCCAGCAGTTTTAGCCTAGCGGAGAACTACGAGCAGTACTTC,CASSFSLAENYEQYF
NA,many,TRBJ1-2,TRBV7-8,TGTGCCAGCAGCCCCGAGGGGAGTTATGGCTACACCTTC,CASSPEGSYGYTF
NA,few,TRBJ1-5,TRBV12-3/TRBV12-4,TGTGCCAGCAGTTCTGGATATAGCAATCAGCCCCAGCATTTT,CASSSGYSNQPQHF